This T cell receptor (beta chain) was observed in a study of OX40 agonist ivuxolimab in advanced cancers. Overall study: Patients with hepatocellular carcinoma, melanoma, renal cell or head and neck cancer made up the dose-escalation patients. Participants averaged roughly 57 years of age (range roughly 23 to 80) and were roughly 80% male.

Note on this clone: Antigen unknown.

V lost 1 base and J 0 bases, leaving 6 bases between the germline ends. CDR3 length: 14 residues. Per germline, CDR1 MNHEY and CDR2 SVGAGI. Assay used: immunoSEQ multiplex PCR; TCRdb lists only in-frame clones, some missing. In the table there are some 70,000 clones, around 90% of which are singletons. Findings and caveats of the study: At 0.1-3.0 mg/kg, partial responders had clonal expansion among the lowest observed. The study observed clonal expansion of CD4+ and CD8+ blood T cells by week 6 at 0.1 to 3.0 mg/kg.

This receptor was obtained from an adult with an advanced solid tumor such as melanoma, head and neck, liver or kidney cancer. The V gene is TRBV6-5, the J gene TRBJ1-1; D uncertain. This specimen consisted of CD4+ or CD8+ T cells sorted from blood, obtained in a trial of the OX40 agonist ivuxolimab. The DNA of the CDR3 is TGTGCCAGCAGTTACTTCAGCCTGAACACTGAAGCTTTCTTT. It codes for CASSYFSLNTEAFF.